This TCR beta chain came from a study of cytomegalovirus exposure and HLA in healthy donors. Germline V gene lookup returns CDR1 MGHDK and CDR2 SYGVNS. Trimming cost V 1 base and J 3 bases, with 6 bases left between them. The CDR3 runs 13 residues. Primers: 60 Vbeta forward and 13 Jbeta reverse. Using immunoSEQ multiplex PCR, the repertoire was profiled, and TCRdb retains in-frame clones only, with some absent. The sample carries some 150,000 clones, less than 85% recorded once. With regard to this clone: Its specificity is unknown.

Study outcomes and limitations: In a later analysis, at a false discovery rate of 0.05, 15,000 to 20,000 TCR beta sequences matched HLA alleles. An analysis that came later showed most CMV-associated TCR beta chains appearing HLA-restricted.

The chain joins TRBV25-1 to TRBJ2-5; D gene uncertain. This TCR was sampled from a woman between 50 and 59 years old in good health and CMV-seropositive. Sequenced sample: PBMCs. The CDR3 reads CASSEFIEETQYF. The CDR3 DNA reads TGTGCCAGCAGTGAATTTATAGAAGAGACCCAGTACTTC.